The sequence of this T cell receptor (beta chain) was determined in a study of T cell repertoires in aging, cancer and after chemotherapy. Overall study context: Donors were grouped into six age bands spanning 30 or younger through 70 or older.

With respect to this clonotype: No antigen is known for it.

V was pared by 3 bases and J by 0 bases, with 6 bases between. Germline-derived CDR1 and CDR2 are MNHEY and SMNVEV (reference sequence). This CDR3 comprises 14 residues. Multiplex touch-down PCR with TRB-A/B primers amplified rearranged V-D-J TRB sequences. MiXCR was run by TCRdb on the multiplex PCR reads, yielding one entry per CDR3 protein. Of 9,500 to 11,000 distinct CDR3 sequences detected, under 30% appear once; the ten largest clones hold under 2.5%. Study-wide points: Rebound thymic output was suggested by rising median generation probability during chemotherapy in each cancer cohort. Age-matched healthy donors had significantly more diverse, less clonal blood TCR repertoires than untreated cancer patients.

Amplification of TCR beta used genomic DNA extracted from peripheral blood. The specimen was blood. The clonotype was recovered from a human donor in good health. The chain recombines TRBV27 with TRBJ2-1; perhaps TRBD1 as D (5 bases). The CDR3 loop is CASSFQGSYNEQFF. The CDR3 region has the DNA TGTGCCAGCAGTTTCCAGGGCTCCTACAATGAGCAGTTCTTC.